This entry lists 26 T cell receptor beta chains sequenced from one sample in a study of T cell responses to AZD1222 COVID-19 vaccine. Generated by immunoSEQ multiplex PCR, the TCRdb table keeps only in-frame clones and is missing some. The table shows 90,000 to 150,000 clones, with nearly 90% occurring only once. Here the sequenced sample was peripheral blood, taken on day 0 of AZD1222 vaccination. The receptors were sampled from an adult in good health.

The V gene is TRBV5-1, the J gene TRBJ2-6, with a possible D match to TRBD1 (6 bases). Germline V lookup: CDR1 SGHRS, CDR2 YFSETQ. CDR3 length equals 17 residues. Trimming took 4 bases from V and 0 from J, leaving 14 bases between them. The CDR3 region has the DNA TGCGCCAGCAGCCCCACTACAGGGAACTCTGGGGCCAACGTCCTGACTTTC. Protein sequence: CASSPTTGNSGANVLTF. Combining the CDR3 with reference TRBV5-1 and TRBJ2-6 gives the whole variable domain KAGVTQTPRYLIKTRGQQVTLSCSPISGHRSVSWYQQTPGQGLQFLFEYFSETQRNKGNFPGRFSGRQFSNSRSEMNVSTLELGDSALYLCASSPTTGNSGANVLTFGAGSRLTVL.

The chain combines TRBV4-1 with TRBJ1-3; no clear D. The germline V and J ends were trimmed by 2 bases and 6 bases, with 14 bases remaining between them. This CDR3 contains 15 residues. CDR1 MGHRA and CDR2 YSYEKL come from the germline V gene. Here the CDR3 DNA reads TGCGCCAGCAGCCAAACCCAAGGAGGTTCAAACACCATATATTTT. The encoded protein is CASSQTQGGSNTIYF.

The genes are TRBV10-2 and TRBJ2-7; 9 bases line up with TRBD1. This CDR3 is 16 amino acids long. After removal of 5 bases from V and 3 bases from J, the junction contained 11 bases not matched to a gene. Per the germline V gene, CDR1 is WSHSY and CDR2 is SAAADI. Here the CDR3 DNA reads TGCGCCAGCAGTAGCCTACCGGGACAGGGTGACTACGAGCAGTACTTC. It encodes CASSSLPGQGDYEQYF.

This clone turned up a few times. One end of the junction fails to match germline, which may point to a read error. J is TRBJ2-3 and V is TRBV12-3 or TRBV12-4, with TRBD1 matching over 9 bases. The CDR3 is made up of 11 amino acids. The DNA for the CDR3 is TGTGCCAGCAGTTTTAGGGACAGGGAGGTTTTT. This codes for CASSFRDREVF.

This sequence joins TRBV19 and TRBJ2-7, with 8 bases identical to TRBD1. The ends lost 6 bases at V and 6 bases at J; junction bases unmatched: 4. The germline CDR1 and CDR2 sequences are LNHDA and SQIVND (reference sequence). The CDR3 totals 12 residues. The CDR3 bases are TGTGCCAGTAGGGCAGGGGGCGGCGAGCAGTACTTC. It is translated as CASRAGGGEQYF.

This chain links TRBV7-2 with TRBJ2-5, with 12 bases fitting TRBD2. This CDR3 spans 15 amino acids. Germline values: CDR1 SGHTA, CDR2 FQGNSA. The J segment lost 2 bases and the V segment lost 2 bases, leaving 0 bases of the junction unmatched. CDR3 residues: CASSLTSGRQETQYF. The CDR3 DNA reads TGTGCCAGCAGCTTAACTAGCGGGAGGCAAGAGACCCAGTACTTC.

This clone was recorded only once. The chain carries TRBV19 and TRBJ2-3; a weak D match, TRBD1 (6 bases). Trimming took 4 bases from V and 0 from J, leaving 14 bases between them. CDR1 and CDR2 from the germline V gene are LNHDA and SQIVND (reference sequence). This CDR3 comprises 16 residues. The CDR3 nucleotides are TGTGCCAGTAGTACCACAGGGTCACCTAGCACAGATACGCAGTATTTT. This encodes CASSTTGSPSTDTQYF.

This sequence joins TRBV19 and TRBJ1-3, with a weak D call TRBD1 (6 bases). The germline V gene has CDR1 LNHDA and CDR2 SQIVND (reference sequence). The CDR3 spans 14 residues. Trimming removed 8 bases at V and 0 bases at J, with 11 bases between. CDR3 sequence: CASSGQISGNTIYF. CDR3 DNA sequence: TGTGCCAGTTCTGGACAGATCTCTGGAAACACCATATATTTT.

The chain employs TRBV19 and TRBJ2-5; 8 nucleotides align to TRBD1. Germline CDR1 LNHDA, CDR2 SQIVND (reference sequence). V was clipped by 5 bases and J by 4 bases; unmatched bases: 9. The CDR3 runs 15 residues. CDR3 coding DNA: TGTGCCAGTAGTGGGACAGGCAAGCGCCTAGAGACCCAGTACTTC. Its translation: CASSGTGKRLETQYF.

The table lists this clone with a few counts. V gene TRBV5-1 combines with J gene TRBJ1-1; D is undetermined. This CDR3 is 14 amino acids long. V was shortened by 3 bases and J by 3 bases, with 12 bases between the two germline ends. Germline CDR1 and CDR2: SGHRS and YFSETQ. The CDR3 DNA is TGCGCCAGCAGCTCATCTGCCCGGGACACTGAAGCTTTCTTT. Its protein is CASSSSARDTEAFF.

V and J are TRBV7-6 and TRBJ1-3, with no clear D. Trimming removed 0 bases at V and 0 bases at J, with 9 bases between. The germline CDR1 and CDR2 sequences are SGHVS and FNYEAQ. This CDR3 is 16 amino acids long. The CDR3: CASSLALGSSGNTIYF. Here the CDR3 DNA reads TGTGCCAGCAGCTTAGCGCTAGGCAGCTCTGGAAACACCATATATTTT.

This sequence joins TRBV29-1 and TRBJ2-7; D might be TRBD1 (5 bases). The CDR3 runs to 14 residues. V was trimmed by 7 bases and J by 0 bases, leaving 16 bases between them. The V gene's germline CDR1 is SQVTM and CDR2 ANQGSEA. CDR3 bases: TGCAGCGCAACTCTAAGGGGCAGCTCCTACGAGCAGTACTTC. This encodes CSATLRGSSYEQYF.

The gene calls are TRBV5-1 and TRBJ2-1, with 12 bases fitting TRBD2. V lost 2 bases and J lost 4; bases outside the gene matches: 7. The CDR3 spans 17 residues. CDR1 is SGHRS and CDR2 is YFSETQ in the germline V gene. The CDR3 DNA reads TGCGCCAGCAGCTTTACTAGCGGGAGGTTAACTTACAATGAGCAGTTCTTC. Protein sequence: CASSFTSGRLTYNEQFF.

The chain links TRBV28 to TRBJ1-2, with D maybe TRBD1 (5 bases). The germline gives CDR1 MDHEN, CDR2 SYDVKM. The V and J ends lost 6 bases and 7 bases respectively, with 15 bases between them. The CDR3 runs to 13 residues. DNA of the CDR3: TGTGCCAGCAGCTTCCTCAGGGAAGCTGGCTACACCTTC. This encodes CASSFLREAGYTF.

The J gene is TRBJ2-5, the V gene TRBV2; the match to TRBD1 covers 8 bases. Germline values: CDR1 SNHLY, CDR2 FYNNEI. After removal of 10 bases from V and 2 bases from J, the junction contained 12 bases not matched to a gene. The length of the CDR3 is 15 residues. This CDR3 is CATTKQGVPQETQYF. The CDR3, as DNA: TGTGCCACCACCAAACAGGGGGTGCCTCAAGAGACCCAGTACTTC. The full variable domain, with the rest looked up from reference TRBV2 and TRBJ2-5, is EPEVTQTPSHQVTQMGQEVILRCVPISNHLYFYWYRQILGQKVEFLVSFYNNEISEKSEIFDDQFSVERPDGSNFTLKIRSTKLEDSAMYFCATTKQGVPQETQYFGPGTRLLVL.

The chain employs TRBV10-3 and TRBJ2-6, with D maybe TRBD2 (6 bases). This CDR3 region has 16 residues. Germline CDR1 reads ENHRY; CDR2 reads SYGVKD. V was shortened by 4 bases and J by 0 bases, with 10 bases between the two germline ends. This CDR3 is CAISAGVFSGANVLTF. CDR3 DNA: TGTGCCATCAGTGCGGGAGTCTTCTCTGGGGCCAACGTCCTGACTTTC.

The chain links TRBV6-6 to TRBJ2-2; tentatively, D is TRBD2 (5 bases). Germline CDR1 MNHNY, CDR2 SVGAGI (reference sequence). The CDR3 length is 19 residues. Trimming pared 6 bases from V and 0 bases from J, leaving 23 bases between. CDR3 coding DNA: TGTGCCAGCAGCTCGTGGGAAGGACTCCAAACGCCGAACACCGGGGAGCTGTTTTTT. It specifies CASSSWEGLQTPNTGELFF.

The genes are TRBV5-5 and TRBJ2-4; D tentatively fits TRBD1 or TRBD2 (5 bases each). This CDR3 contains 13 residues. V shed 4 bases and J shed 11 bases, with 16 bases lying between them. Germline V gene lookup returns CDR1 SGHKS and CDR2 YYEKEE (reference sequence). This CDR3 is CASSRDGKLFQYF. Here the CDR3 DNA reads TGTGCCAGCAGCCGGGACGGTAAGCTGTTTCAGTACTTC.

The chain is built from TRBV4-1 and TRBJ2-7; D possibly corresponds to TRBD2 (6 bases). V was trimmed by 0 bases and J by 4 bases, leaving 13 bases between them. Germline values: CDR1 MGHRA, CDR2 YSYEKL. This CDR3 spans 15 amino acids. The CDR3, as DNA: TGCGCCAGCAGCCAAGATGGGTCAGGGAGGTACGAGCAGTACTTC. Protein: CASSQDGSGRYEQYF.

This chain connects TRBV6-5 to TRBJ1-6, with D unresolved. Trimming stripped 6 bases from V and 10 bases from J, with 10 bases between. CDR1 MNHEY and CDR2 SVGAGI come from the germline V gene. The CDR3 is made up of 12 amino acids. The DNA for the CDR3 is TGTGCCAGCAGCGGACTTTCCTCACCCCTCCACTTT. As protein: CASSGLSSPLHF.

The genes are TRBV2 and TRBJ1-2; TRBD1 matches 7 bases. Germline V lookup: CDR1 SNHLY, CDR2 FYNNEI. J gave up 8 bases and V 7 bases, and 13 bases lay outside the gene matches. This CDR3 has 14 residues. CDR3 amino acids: CASTPSQTGYGYTF. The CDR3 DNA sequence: TGTGCCAGCACCCCTTCCCAGACAGGGTACGGCTACACCTTC.

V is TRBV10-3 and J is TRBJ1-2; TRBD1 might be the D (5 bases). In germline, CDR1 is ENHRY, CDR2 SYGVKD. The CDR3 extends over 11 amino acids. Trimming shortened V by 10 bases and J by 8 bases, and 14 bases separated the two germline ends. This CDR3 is CATQGDRGYTF. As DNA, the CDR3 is TGTGCCACGCAGGGAGATAGGGGCTACACCTTC.

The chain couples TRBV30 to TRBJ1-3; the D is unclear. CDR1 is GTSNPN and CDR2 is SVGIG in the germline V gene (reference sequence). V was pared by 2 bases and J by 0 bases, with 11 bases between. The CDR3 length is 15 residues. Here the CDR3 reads CAWSSGGNSGNTIYF. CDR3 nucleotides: TGTGCCTGGAGTTCGGGCGGGAACTCTGGAAACACCATATATTTT.

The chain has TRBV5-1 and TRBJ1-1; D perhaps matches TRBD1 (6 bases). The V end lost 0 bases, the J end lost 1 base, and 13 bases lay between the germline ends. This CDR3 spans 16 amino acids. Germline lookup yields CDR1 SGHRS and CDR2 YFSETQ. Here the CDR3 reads CASSLEWAGANTEAFF. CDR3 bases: TGCGCCAGCAGCTTGGAATGGGCAGGGGCGAACACTGAAGCTTTCTTT.

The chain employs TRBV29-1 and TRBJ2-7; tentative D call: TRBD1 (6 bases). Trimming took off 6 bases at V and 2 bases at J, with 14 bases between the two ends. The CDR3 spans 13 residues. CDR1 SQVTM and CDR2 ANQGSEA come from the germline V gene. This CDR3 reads CSVRPDSTYEQYF. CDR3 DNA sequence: TGCAGCGTCCGGCCGGACAGCACCTACGAGCAGTACTTC.

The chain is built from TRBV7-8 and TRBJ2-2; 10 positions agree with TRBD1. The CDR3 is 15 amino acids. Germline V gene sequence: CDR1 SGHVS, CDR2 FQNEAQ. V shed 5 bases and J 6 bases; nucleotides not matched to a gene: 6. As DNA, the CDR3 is TGTGCCAGCAGCCCGCGGGACAGGGGTCCCGGGGAGCTGTTTTTT. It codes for CASSPRDRGPGELFF.